The rows below give T cell receptor beta chains drawn from one sample of a study of CD8+CD57+ T cells in acquired aplastic anemia. One entry per CDR3 protein results from TCRdb running MiXCR on the reads. The sample has roughly 130,000 distinct CDR3 sequences; 40% to 60% are singletons. Specimen: sorted CD4+, CD8+, or CD8+CD57+ T cells (not recorded which) from PBMCs. These receptors were taken from a human donor in good health, serving as a control. Each CDR3 is given with its conserved first and last residue. D genes are given only for firm matches. The listing skips clone size in some rows; elsewhere it reads once, few, many or a size class.

TRBJ2-5	TRBV10-2	TRBD2	.	TGCGCCAGCAGTGGGCCTACTAGCGGGGGTGGTGAGACCCAGTACTTC	CASSGPTSGGGETQYF
TRBJ2-1	TRBV5-1	TRBD2	few	TGCGCCAGCAGCTTGGGCGGGGGACGGGGCAATGAGCAGTTCTTC	CASSLGGGRGNEQFF
TRBJ2-1	TRBV2	.	.	TGTGCCAGCACACTTATTAATGAGCAGTTCTTC	CASTLINEQFF
TRBJ2-5	TRBV7-2	.	few	TGTGCCAGCAGCCTCCGGGACTTTAAAGAGACCCAGTACTTC	CASSLRDFKETQYF
TRBJ1-6	TRBV16	TRBD1	.	TGTGCCAGCAGCCTCAATAGGGACAGATATAATTCACCCCTCCACTTT	CASSLNRDRYNSPLHF
TRBJ1-6	TRBV18	.	many	TGTGCCAGCTCACCAATGGTCACAGCGAATTCACCCCTCCACTTT	CASSPMVTANSPLHF
TRBJ1-5	TRBV7-2	.	.	TGTGCCAGCAGCTTGTGGGGTCAGGCCCAGCATTTT	CASSLWGQAQHF
TRBJ1-1	TRBV9	.	.	TGTGCCAGCAGCGTAGTGCCCGAAGGGACTGAAGCTTTCTTT	CASSVVPEGTEAFF
TRBJ1-6	TRBV30	.	many	TGTGCCTGGAGGGCGTGGGTACAGACTAATTCACCCCTCCACTTT	CAWRAWVQTNSPLHF
TRBJ2-5	TRBV20-1	TRBD2	.	TGCAGTGCTAGTTTCCCACTAGCGGGCGGAGAGACCCAGTACTTC	CSASFPLAGGETQYF
TRBJ1-2	TRBV20-1	TRBD1	.	TGCAGTGCTTCGACAGGGGCTGGGATCTATGGCTACACCTTC	CSASTGAGIYGYTF
TRBJ2-1	TRBV5-4	TRBD1	many	TGTGCCAGCAGCTCCAGGGGGCACGCAGGCAATGAGCAGTTCTTC	CASSSRGHAGNEQFF
TRBJ2-7	TRBV29-1	.	.	TGCAGCGTTGAAGTTGCGGAATCCTACGAGCAGTACTTC	CSVEVAESYEQYF
TRBJ2-1	TRBV2	TRBD2	.	TGTGCCAGCAGGAGCGGGGGCCGCAATGAGCAGTTCTTC	CASRSGGRNEQFF
TRBJ2-5	TRBV6-1	.	.	TGTGCCAGCAGTGAACCGCCGGGGGGCGGGGAGACCCAGTACTTC	CASSEPPGGGETQYF
TRBJ2-7	TRBV10-2	TRBD1	.	TGCGCCAGCACCACAGGGGTATCCTACGAGCAGTACTTC	CASTTGVSYEQYF
TRBJ2-7	TRBV15	.	.	TGTGCCAGCAGTGAGACGGGCTCAGGCGGGGAGCAGTACTTC	CASSETGSGGEQYF
TRBJ1-2	TRBV4-3	TRBD1	.	TGCGCCAGCAGTCGGGACAGGGAGAGCTATGGCTACACCTTC	CASSRDRESYGYTF
TRBJ2-6	TRBV6-1	.	.	TGTGCCAGCAAGGTTACGGGGGGCAGGTCTGGGGCCAACGTCCTGACTTTC	CASKVTGGRSGANVLTF
TRBJ1-2	TRBV19	.	few	TGTGCCAGTAGTAGCTTGGAGACAGGTCGTGGCTACACCTTC	CASSSLETGRGYTF
TRBJ1-3	TRBV29-1	.	.	TGCAGCGGGCGGACGGTTGGAAACACCATATATTTT	CSGRTVGNTIYF
TRBJ2-3	TRBV12-3/TRBV12-4	TRBD2	once	TGTGCCAGCAGTGCCACTAGCGGGGCGGATACGCAGTATTTT	CASSATSGADTQYF
TRBJ2-7	TRBV6-5	TRBD1	.	TGTGCCAGCAGTTATGGACAGGGGGCCGGCGAGCAGTACTTC	CASSYGQGAGEQYF
TRBJ1-1	TRBV11-1	.	many	TGTGCCAGCAGCCGGGTTCAGGCAGGTGAAGCTTTCTTT	CASSRVQAGEAFF
TRBJ2-7	TRBV7-2	.	once	TGTGCCGGCAGCTTCGGGGGGCCCTGCGAGCAGTACTTC	CAGSFGGPCEQYF
TRBJ1-5	TRBV24-1	.	.	TGTGCCACCAGTGATCGGGGAACTCTGCCCCAGCATTTT	CATSDRGTLPQHF
TRBJ1-1	TRBV19	.	many	TGTGCCAGTAGTATAGGGGGCGGCACTGAAGCTTTCTTT	CASSIGGGTEAFF
TRBJ2-2	TRBV7-2	TRBD2	.	TGTGCCAGCAGTGGACTAGCGGGTATTGCCGGGGAGCTGTTTTTT	CASSGLAGIAGELFF
TRBJ2-3	TRBV7-3	TRBD2	many	TGTGCCAGCAGCTTAACCGCTAGCGGGGGGGCTTCTAGCACAGATACGCAGTATTTT	CASSLTASGGASSTDTQYF
TRBJ2-7	TRBV19	.	.	TGTGCCAGTAGTAACGGGCCCTCCGCCTACGAGCAGTACTTC	CASSNGPSAYEQYF
TRBJ2-7	TRBV9	.	many	TGTGCCAGCAGCTCCCACGGGGAACTGAACTACGAGCAGTACTTC	CASSSHGELNYEQYF
TRBJ2-7	TRBV15	.	few	TGTGCCACCAGCAGAGATTGGCGGTACGAGCAGTACTTC	CATSRDWRYEQYF
TRBJ1-1	TRBV5-4	.	.	TGTGCCAGCAGCTTAGGGTCGGGGGCGCTGGGTAACTTCGCTGAAGCTTTCTTT	CASSLGSGALGNFAEAFF
TRBJ1-5	TRBV7-2	TRBD1	many	TGTGCCAGCAGCCAGGGGGGGCTCCAGCCCCAGCATTTT	CASSQGGLQPQHF
TRBJ2-7	TRBV2	.	.	TGTGCCAACCCGCGTTGGGTGCAAACTAGCTACGAGCAGTACTTC	CANPRWVQTSYEQYF
TRBJ1-4	TRBV3-1	.	.	TGTGCCAGCAGCCCCGGACTGGGCGGTGAAAAACTGTTTTTT	CASSPGLGGEKLFF
TRBJ2-1	TRBV7-3	TRBD2	many	TGTGCCAGCAGCTTAGGCCTAGCGGGGGGGCTCGATGAGCAGTTCTTC	CASSLGLAGGLDEQFF
TRBJ2-7	TRBV15	TRBD1	.	TGTGCCACCAGCAGGGACAGGGGGCCCTACGAGCAGTACTTC	CATSRDRGPYEQYF
TRBJ2-7	TRBV18	TRBD1	.	TGTGCCAGCTCACCAGGTGGGGACAGGACCATTACAGGAGTCTACGAGCAGTACTTC	CASSPGGDRTITGVYEQYF
TRBJ2-1	TRBV11-2	TRBD1	.	TGTGCCAGCAGCGCCGGGACAGCCTCCTACAATGAGCAGTTCTTC	CASSAGTASYNEQFF
TRBJ2-7	TRBV19	.	.	TGTGCCAGTAGTATAGGAGGGAGCCACGAGCAGTACTTC	CASSIGGSHEQYF
TRBJ2-7	TRBV25-1	.	few	TGTGCCAGCAGTGTTCCAGGGGTAAACTACGAGCAGTACTTC	CASSVPGVNYEQYF
TRBJ2-2	TRBV7-2	TRBD2	.	TGTGCCAGCAGCTTAGGGGGGGGGGACACCGGGGAGCTGTTTTTT	CASSLGGGDTGELFF
TRBJ2-3	TRBV5-5	.	.	TGTGCCAGCAGCTTGGGTCGGGGTTTAACTGGGACGCAGTATTTT	CASSLGRGLTGTQYF
TRBJ1-1	TRBV15	.	few	TGTGCCACGCGCCACCTAAACACTGAAGCTTTCTTT	CATRHLNTEAFF
TRBJ1-1	TRBV27	TRBD1	many	TGTGCCAGCAGGGGGACAGCAAACACTGAAGCTTTCTTT	CASRGTANTEAFF
TRBJ2-1	TRBV10-3	TRBD2	.	TGTGCCATCAAGACTAGCGTGGGGGACAATGAGCAGTTCTTC	CAIKTSVGDNEQFF